Listed here are 5 T cell receptor beta chains from one sample, sequenced in a study of long-term antiretroviral therapy in people with HIV. Survey-level resolution applied to immunoSEQ assay v3.0. Clones were read by immunoSEQ multiplex PCR, and TCRdb kept only the in-frame ones, dropping some. The table lists fewer than 25,000 clones, approximately 88% of them singletons. The specimen was unsorted PBMCs, collected 1.8 years before starting antiretroviral therapy. The receptors originated from a man aged 50 or older with HIV.

This chain uses TRBV18 with TRBJ2-7; D might be TRBD2 (5 bases). The CDR3 is 15 residues long. Per germline, CDR1 KGHSH and CDR2 LQKENI. V lost 1 base, J lost 1 base, and 11 bases lay in between. Here the CDR3 reads CASSPLSGSSYEQYF. CDR3 coding DNA: TGTGCCAGCTCACCACTCTCGGGGAGTTCCTACGAGCAGTACTTC.

The V and J genes are TRBV19 and TRBJ2-7; D might be TRBD1 (6 bases). Germline V gene data show CDR1 as LNHDA and CDR2 as SQIVND (reference sequence). The CDR3 consists of 12 residues. V lost 10 bases and J lost 2, with 12 bases in between. The chain's CDR3 is CATSGDTYEQYF. The CDR3 DNA follows: TGTGCCACCTCAGGGGACACCTACGAGCAGTACTTC.

The gene calls are TRBV7-2 and TRBJ1-3, with TRBD1 identical over 7 bases. The V segment lost 5 bases and the J segment 0 bases; nucleotides outside the gene matches: 4. This CDR3 contains 15 residues. Per germline, CDR1 SGHTA and CDR2 FQGNSA. DNA of the CDR3: TGTGCCAGCAGCCCAGGGACAGACTCTGGAAACACCATATATTTT. As protein: CASSPGTDSGNTIYF.

The chain is built from TRBV2 and TRBJ2-3; the match to TRBD2 covers 10 bases. Losses at the gene ends were 3 bases for V and 8 bases for J; bases not matched to a gene: 14. Looked up from germline, CDR1 is SNHLY and CDR2 is FYNNEI. There are 17 residues in the CDR3. The CDR3 sequence is CASSDTSGVSSRGTQYF. The CDR3, as DNA: TGTGCCAGCAGTGATACTAGCGGGGTTTCCTCTAGGGGTACGCAGTATTTT. The whole variable domain, filled in from reference TRBV2 and TRBJ2-3, reads EPEVTQTPSHQVTQMGQEVILRCVPISNHLYFYWYRQILGQKVEFLVSFYNNEISEKSEIFDDQFSVERPDGSNFTLKIRSTKLEDSAMYFCASSDTSGVSSRGTQYFGPGTRLTVL.

The chain employs TRBV30 and TRBJ1-1; weak D call: TRBD1 (6 bases). V was pared by 0 bases and J by 4 bases, with 9 bases between. This CDR3 spans 13 amino acids. CDR1 GTSNPN and CDR2 SVGIG come from the germline V gene (reference sequence). CDR3 region: CAWSVRGGTEAFF. DNA for the CDR3: TGTGCCTGGAGTGTAAGGGGGGGCACTGAAGCTTTCTTT.